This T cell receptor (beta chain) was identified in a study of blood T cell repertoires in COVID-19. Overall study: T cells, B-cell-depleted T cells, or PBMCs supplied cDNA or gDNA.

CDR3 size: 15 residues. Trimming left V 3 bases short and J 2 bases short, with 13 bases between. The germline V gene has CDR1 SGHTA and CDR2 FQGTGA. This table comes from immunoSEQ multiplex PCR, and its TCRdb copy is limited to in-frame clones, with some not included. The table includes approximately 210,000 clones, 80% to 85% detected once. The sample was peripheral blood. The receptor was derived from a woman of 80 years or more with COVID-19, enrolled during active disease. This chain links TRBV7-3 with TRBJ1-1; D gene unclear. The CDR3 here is CASSFGIILNTEAFF. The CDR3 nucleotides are TGTGCCAGCAGCTTCGGGATTATTCTAAACACTGAAGCTTTCTTT.